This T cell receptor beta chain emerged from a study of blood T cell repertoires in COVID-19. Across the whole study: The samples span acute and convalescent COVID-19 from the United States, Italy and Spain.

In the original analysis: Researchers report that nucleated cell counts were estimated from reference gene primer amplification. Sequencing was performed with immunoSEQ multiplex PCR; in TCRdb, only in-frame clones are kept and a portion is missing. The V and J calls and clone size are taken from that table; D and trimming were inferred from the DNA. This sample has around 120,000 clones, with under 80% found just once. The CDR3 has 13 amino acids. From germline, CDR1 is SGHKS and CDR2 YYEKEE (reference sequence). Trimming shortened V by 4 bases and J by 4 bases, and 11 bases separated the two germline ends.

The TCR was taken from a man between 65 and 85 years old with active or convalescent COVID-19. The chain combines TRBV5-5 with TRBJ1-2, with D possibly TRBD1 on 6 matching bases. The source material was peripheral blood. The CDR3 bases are TGTGCCAGCAGCGGGGGACACCTCTATGGCTACACCTTC. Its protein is CASSGGHLYGYTF.